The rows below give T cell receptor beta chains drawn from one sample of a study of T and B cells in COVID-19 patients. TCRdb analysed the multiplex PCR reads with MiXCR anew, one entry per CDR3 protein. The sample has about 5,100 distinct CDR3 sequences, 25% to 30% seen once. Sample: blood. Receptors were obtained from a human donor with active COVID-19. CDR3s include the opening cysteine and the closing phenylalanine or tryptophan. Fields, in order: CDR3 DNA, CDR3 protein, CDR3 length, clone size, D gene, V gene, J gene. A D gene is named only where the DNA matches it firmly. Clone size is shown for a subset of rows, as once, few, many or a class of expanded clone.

cdr3_nt: TGTGCCAGCCGGGGGGCCCCCTACGAGCAGTACTTC
cdr3_aa: CASRGAPYEQYF
cdr3_length: 12
clone_size: NA
d_call: NA
v_call: TRBV6-2/TRBV6-3
j_call: TRBJ2-7

cdr3_nt: TGTGCCAGCTCACCGATTCCTTCCAGGGAGGGTAACTATGGCTACACCTTC
cdr3_aa: CASSPIPSREGNYGYTF
cdr3_length: 17
clone_size: NA
d_call: NA
v_call: TRBV18
j_call: TRBJ1-2

cdr3_nt: TGTGCCAGCAGTTTATCGCGGACAGGGTTTAACTATGGCTACACCTTC
cdr3_aa: CASSLSRTGFNYGYTF
cdr3_length: 16
clone_size: NA
d_call: TRBD1
v_call: TRBV27
j_call: TRBJ1-2

cdr3_nt: TGTGCCAGTAGTATAGGGGTAGGGACAACTAATGAAAAACTGTTTTTT
cdr3_aa: CASSIGVGTTNEKLFF
cdr3_length: 16
clone_size: medium-sized
d_call: NA
v_call: TRBV19
j_call: TRBJ1-4

cdr3_nt: TGCAGCGCTGTCATCTACACAGATACGCAGTATTTT
cdr3_aa: CSAVIYTDTQYF
cdr3_length: 12
clone_size: medium-sized
d_call: NA
v_call: TRBV29-1
j_call: TRBJ2-3

cdr3_nt: TGTGCCAGCAGTTACAATAGGGGTGCCGGGGAGCTGTTTTTT
cdr3_aa: CASSYNRGAGELFF
cdr3_length: 14
clone_size: medium-sized
d_call: NA
v_call: TRBV6-2/TRBV6-3
j_call: TRBJ2-2

cdr3_nt: TGTGCCAGCAGTGAAACAGTCAGGACCGGGGAGCTGTTTTTT
cdr3_aa: CASSETVRTGELFF
cdr3_length: 14
clone_size: NA
d_call: NA
v_call: TRBV6-1
j_call: TRBJ2-2

cdr3_nt: TGTGCCAGCAGCTGGGGACTAGCGGGAGAGGCAGAGACCCAGTACTTC
cdr3_aa: CASSWGLAGEAETQYF
cdr3_length: 16
clone_size: NA
d_call: TRBD2
v_call: TRBV27
j_call: TRBJ2-5

cdr3_nt: TGTGCCAGCAGTGGACCCCGAGACCCTAGGAGGGCTTTCTTT
cdr3_aa: CASSGPRDPRRAFF
cdr3_length: 14
clone_size: few
d_call: NA
v_call: TRBV6-1
j_call: TRBJ1-1

cdr3_nt: TGCGCCAGCAGCCAAGATCGAGGGAATCAGCCCCAGCATTTT
cdr3_aa: CASSQDRGNQPQHF
cdr3_length: 14
clone_size: few
d_call: NA
v_call: TRBV4-3
j_call: TRBJ1-5

cdr3_nt: TGTGCCAGCAGGTTCGAGACAGGGGGCTACAATGAGCAGTTCTTC
cdr3_aa: CASRFETGGYNEQFF
cdr3_length: 15
clone_size: NA
d_call: TRBD1
v_call: TRBV2
j_call: TRBJ2-1

cdr3_nt: TGCAGCGTTGAAGATCTTGGTGGGACAGCCCGGTGGGAGCAGTTCTTC
cdr3_aa: CSVEDLGGTARWEQFF
cdr3_length: 16
clone_size: medium-sized
d_call: TRBD1
v_call: TRBV29-1
j_call: TRBJ2-1

cdr3_nt: TGTGCCAGCAGTTCCACCCCCCGTTCCTATGGCTACACCTTC
cdr3_aa: CASSSTPRSYGYTF
cdr3_length: 14
clone_size: NA
d_call: NA
v_call: TRBV27
j_call: TRBJ1-2

cdr3_nt: TGCGCCAGCAGCTTGGGCGGGAACACAGATACGCAGTATTTT
cdr3_aa: CASSLGGNTDTQYF
cdr3_length: 14
clone_size: few
d_call: NA
v_call: TRBV5-1
j_call: TRBJ2-3

cdr3_nt: TGCGCCAGCAGCTTGTCCCCCGGGGCAGATCCTAGAGGCCCCTACGAGCAGTACTTC
cdr3_aa: CASSLSPGADPRGPYEQYF
cdr3_length: 19
clone_size: few
d_call: NA
v_call: TRBV5-5
j_call: TRBJ2-7

cdr3_nt: TGTGCCAGCAGTGTCCAGGGTAATGGCTACACCTTC
cdr3_aa: CASSVQGNGYTF
cdr3_length: 12
clone_size: medium-sized
d_call: NA
v_call: TRBV6-1
j_call: TRBJ1-2

cdr3_nt: TGTGCCAGTAGTATACGTAGCGGGAGTCAGACAGATACGCAGTATTTT
cdr3_aa: CASSIRSGSQTDTQYF
cdr3_length: 16
clone_size: medium-sized
d_call: TRBD2
v_call: TRBV19
j_call: TRBJ2-3

cdr3_nt: TGTGCCAGCAGCTCAAGGACGTTGACCGGGGAGCTGTTTTTT
cdr3_aa: CASSSRTLTGELFF
cdr3_length: 14
clone_size: medium-sized
d_call: NA
v_call: TRBV7-6
j_call: TRBJ2-2

cdr3_nt: TGTGCCAGCAGTTACCAGCCCCAGCATTTT
cdr3_aa: CASSYQPQHF
cdr3_length: 10
clone_size: NA
d_call: NA
v_call: TRBV6-6
j_call: TRBJ1-5

cdr3_nt: TGCAGCGTTGAGGTTGACCCTGTCTACAATGAGCAGTTCTTC
cdr3_aa: CSVEVDPVYNEQFF
cdr3_length: 14
clone_size: large
d_call: NA
v_call: TRBV29-1
j_call: TRBJ2-1

cdr3_nt: TGTGCCAGCAGCTCGCCCTTTACCGGAAACAATGAGCAGTTCTTC
cdr3_aa: CASSSPFTGNNEQFF
cdr3_length: 15
clone_size: medium-sized
d_call: NA
v_call: TRBV7-2
j_call: TRBJ2-1

cdr3_nt: TGTGCCAGCAGCTTGGGAGGGGGGCTGGGTGAAAAACTGTTTTTT
cdr3_aa: CASSLGGGLGEKLFF
cdr3_length: 15
clone_size: NA
d_call: NA
v_call: TRBV5-6
j_call: TRBJ1-4

cdr3_nt: TGTGCCAGCAGTGACGGGGGGGCCAACGTCCTGACTTTC
cdr3_aa: CASSDGGANVLTF
cdr3_length: 13
clone_size: medium-sized
d_call: NA
v_call: TRBV6-4
j_call: TRBJ2-6

cdr3_nt: TGTGCCTGGAGGGCGGGAGGGCCAGATACGCAGTATTTT
cdr3_aa: CAWRAGGPDTQYF
cdr3_length: 13
clone_size: NA
d_call: TRBD2
v_call: TRBV30
j_call: TRBJ2-3

cdr3_nt: TGTGCCAGCAGAAATAGCGGGGGGGAATACGAGCAGTACTTC
cdr3_aa: CASRNSGGEYEQYF
cdr3_length: 14
clone_size: NA
d_call: TRBD2
v_call: TRBV6-6
j_call: TRBJ2-7

cdr3_nt: TGTGCCAGCAGTCCCGCGGGTGGCTTGCAGCCCCAGCATTTT
cdr3_aa: CASSPAGGLQPQHF
cdr3_length: 14
clone_size: medium-sized
d_call: NA
v_call: TRBV6-5
j_call: TRBJ1-5

cdr3_nt: TGCAGTGCTAGAGATGGGGCGGCAACAGAGACCCAGTACTTC
cdr3_aa: CSARDGAATETQYF
cdr3_length: 14
clone_size: NA
d_call: NA
v_call: TRBV20-1
j_call: TRBJ2-5

cdr3_nt: TGTGCCAGCTCACCTTTAATTGGACAGGGGGCCAACAATGAGCAGTTCTTC
cdr3_aa: CASSPLIGQGANNEQFF
cdr3_length: 17
clone_size: medium-sized
d_call: TRBD1
v_call: TRBV18
j_call: TRBJ2-1

cdr3_nt: TGTGCCAGCAGCTCACAGGGCACGGAAAAGACCGGGGAGCTGTTTTTT
cdr3_aa: CASSSQGTEKTGELFF
cdr3_length: 16
clone_size: medium-sized
d_call: NA
v_call: TRBV5-6
j_call: TRBJ2-2

cdr3_nt: TGTGCCAGCAGTTCGGGACTAGCGGAACATAACTACGAGCAGTACTTC
cdr3_aa: CASSSGLAEHNYEQYF
cdr3_length: 16
clone_size: medium-sized
d_call: TRBD2
v_call: TRBV6-5
j_call: TRBJ2-7

cdr3_nt: TGTGCCAGCACCATGCAGGGGAAAGGCTCCTATAATTCACCCCTCCACTTT
cdr3_aa: CASTMQGKGSYNSPLHF
cdr3_length: 17
clone_size: medium-sized
d_call: NA
v_call: TRBV6-5
j_call: TRBJ1-6

cdr3_nt: TGCAGTGCTACCGCACCTTATGGCTACACCTTC
cdr3_aa: CSATAPYGYTF
cdr3_length: 11
clone_size: NA
d_call: NA
v_call: TRBV20-1
j_call: TRBJ1-2

cdr3_nt: TGTGCCAGCAGGGGGGACAAGATATACGAGCAGTACTTC
cdr3_aa: CASRGDKIYEQYF
cdr3_length: 13
clone_size: medium-sized
d_call: NA
v_call: TRBV6-2/TRBV6-3
j_call: TRBJ2-7

cdr3_nt: TGTGCCAGCCTTCGGGGAACTGAAGCTTTCTTT
cdr3_aa: CASLRGTEAFF
cdr3_length: 11
clone_size: NA
d_call: NA
v_call: TRBV6-5
j_call: TRBJ1-1

cdr3_nt: TGTGCCAGCGCCCTGAGGCGGGGGGACCTTCACACAGATACGCAGTATTTT
cdr3_aa: CASALRRGDLHTDTQYF
cdr3_length: 17
clone_size: few
d_call: TRBD2
v_call: TRBV7-9
j_call: TRBJ2-3

cdr3_nt: TGTGCCACCAGTACTAGCTTCGGCGAGACCCAGTACTTC
cdr3_aa: CATSTSFGETQYF
cdr3_length: 13
clone_size: NA
d_call: NA
v_call: TRBV24-1
j_call: TRBJ2-5

cdr3_nt: TGTGCCAGCAGTTGGGGGGACAACACTGAAGCTTTCTTT
cdr3_aa: CASSWGDNTEAFF
cdr3_length: 13
clone_size: NA
d_call: NA
v_call: TRBV6-2/TRBV6-3
j_call: TRBJ1-1